The 17 T cell receptor beta chains reported below all come from one sample, sequenced in a study of OX40 agonist ivuxolimab in advanced cancers. Profiling relied on immunoSEQ multiplex PCR, and the TCRdb table lists in-frame clones only, not all of them. The sample contains about 91,000 clones, approximately 90% of which appear only once. The sequencing used CD4+ or CD8+ T cells sorted from blood, collected in a trial of the OX40 agonist ivuxolimab. Receptors were obtained from an adult with an advanced solid tumor such as melanoma, head and neck, liver or kidney cancer.

The V and J genes are TRBV6-1 and TRBJ1-6; D might be TRBD1 (5 bases). V lost 6 bases and J lost 1, with 10 bases in between. The CDR3 spans 15 residues. Germline V gene sequence: CDR1 MNHNS, CDR2 SASEGT. The CDR3 loop is CASRVDSSYNSPLHF. The CDR3, as DNA: TGTGCCAGCAGAGTAGACAGTTCCTATAATTCACCCCTCCACTTT.

V gene TRBV19 combines with J gene TRBJ2-1; unclear D gene. V lost 7 bases to trimming and J lost 0 bases, with 16 bases between them. This CDR3 contains 16 residues. Germline V gene sequence: CDR1 LNHDA, CDR2 SQIVND (reference sequence). The CDR3: CASNSVGAGSYNEQFF. The DNA for the CDR3 is TGTGCCAGTAATTCTGTAGGAGCCGGCTCCTACAATGAGCAGTTCTTC.

A few counts support this clone. The V call is TRBV5-1, the J call TRBJ2-7, with TRBD2 identical over 7 bases. J lost 5 bases, V lost 1 base, and 6 bases had no gene match. Germline CDR1 is SGHRS and CDR2 is YFSETQ. The length of the CDR3 is 14 residues. In DNA, the CDR3 is TGCGCCAGCAGCTTGATCGACGGGGGGAACGAGCAGTACTTC. Translation gives CASSLIDGGNEQYF.

V and J are TRBV7-6 and TRBJ2-1; D perhaps matches TRBD2 (6 bases). This CDR3 has 13 amino acids. V lost 6 bases to trimming and J lost 5 bases, with 11 bases between them. Germline CDR1 reads SGHVS; CDR2 reads FNYEAQ. This CDR3 is CASSLASNNEQFF. In nucleotides, the CDR3 is TGTGCCAGCAGTCTAGCGAGTAACAATGAGCAGTTCTTC.

This clone has a single count. This chain joins TRBV6-1 and TRBJ1-2, with a tentative D call TRBD1 (6 bases). The germline V gene has CDR1 MNHNS and CDR2 SASEGT. The CDR3 length is 13 residues. V lost 8 bases and J lost 6, with 16 bases in between. This chain's CDR3 is CASWTVLSHGYTF. DNA of the CDR3: TGTGCCAGCTGGACAGTCTTGAGTCATGGCTACACCTTC.

This chain connects TRBV6-5 to TRBJ2-3; 8 bases match TRBD2. The CDR3 runs 15 residues. The germline CDR1 and CDR2 sequences are MNHEY and SVGAGI. V shed 7 bases and J 0 bases; nucleotides not matched to a gene: 6. The CDR3 DNA sequence: TGTGCCAGCACCTATAGCGGGGCTAGCACAGATACGCAGTATTTT. It translates to CASTYSGASTDTQYF.

This chain uses TRBV15 with TRBJ1-1, with D possibly TRBD1 on 6 matching bases. CDR3 length: 14 residues. Trimming shortened V by 0 bases and J by 8 bases, and 13 bases separated the two germline ends. The V gene's germline CDR1 is LNHNV and CDR2 YYDKDF (reference sequence). The CDR3 sequence is CATSRDLGATEAFF. As DNA, the CDR3 is TGTGCCACCAGCAGAGATTTGGGGGCCACCGAAGCTTTCTTT.

This chain joins TRBV5-1 and TRBJ2-7, with no clear D. The CDR3 has 15 residues. V was trimmed by 0 bases and J by 5 bases, leaving 15 bases between them. Germline CDR1 SGHRS, CDR2 YFSETQ. This CDR3 reads CASSLAQSPYHEQYF. The CDR3 DNA sequence: TGCGCCAGCAGCTTGGCGCAGTCCCCTTACCACGAGCAGTACTTC.

The V call is TRBV10-1, the J call TRBJ2-7; D unclear. CDR1 is WNHNN and CDR2 is SYGVQD in the germline V gene (reference sequence). V shed 0 bases and J shed 5 bases, with 11 bases lying between them. The CDR3 spans 14 residues. This CDR3 is CASSESAPQDEQYF. CDR3 sequence (DNA): TGCGCCAGCAGTGAGTCGGCCCCTCAAGACGAGCAGTACTTC.

This clone appeared once. The chain has TRBV29-1 and TRBJ2-1, with a weak D call TRBD1 (7 bases). This CDR3 comprises 16 residues. V was shortened by 0 bases and J by 1 base, with 13 bases between the two germline ends. Germline assignment: CDR1 SQVTM and CDR2 ANQGSEA. For the CDR3, the DNA is TGCAGCGTTGAAGATCCAGGGGGACTGTCCTACAATGAGCAGTTCTTC. Translated, it gives CSVEDPGGLSYNEQFF.

The chain carries TRBV6-1 and TRBJ2-5, with D tentatively TRBD2 (5 bases). This CDR3 region has 14 residues. The germline CDR1 and CDR2 sequences are MNHNS and SASEGT. The ends were cut back, 2 bases at V and 5 bases at J, with 12 bases in the middle. This chain's CDR3 is CASSEPGLRETQYF. Written as DNA, the CDR3 is TGTGCCAGCAGTGAACCGGGGTTGAGGGAGACCCAGTACTTC.

This clone was seen once. The chain combines TRBV6-6 with TRBJ1-2, with 8 nucleotides matching TRBD1. The ends lost 5 bases at V and 4 bases at J; junction bases unmatched: 6. From germline, CDR1 is MNHNY and CDR2 SVGAGI (reference sequence). CDR3 length equals 14 residues. The CDR3 loop is CASSPTTGGYGYTF. CDR3 nucleotides: TGTGCCAGCAGTCCAACTACAGGGGGCTATGGCTACACCTTC.

The rearrangement joins TRBV18 to TRBJ2-1; D may correspond to TRBD1 or TRBD2 (5 bases each). Trimming cost V 3 bases and J 8 bases, with 17 bases left between them. Germline values: CDR1 KGHSH, CDR2 LQKENI. There are 15 residues in the CDR3. The CDR3 nucleotides read TGTGCCAGCTCACCCGGGACGCTGGGTATCGATGAGCAGTTCTTC. Its protein product is CASSPGTLGIDEQFF.

The chain joins TRBV7-2 to TRBJ2-1; D call uncertain. V was pared by 5 bases and J by 9 bases, with 11 bases between. This CDR3 has 12 amino acids. CDR1 and CDR2 (germline): SGHTA, FQGNSA. Here the CDR3 DNA reads TGTGCCAGCAGCAAGTGGGTCGGTGAGCAGTTCTTC. As protein: CASSKWVGEQFF.

The chain has TRBV19 and TRBJ2-6, with D unclear. CDR1 and CDR2 (germline): LNHDA, SQIVND (reference sequence). Trimming stripped 4 bases from V and 0 bases from J, with 4 bases between. This CDR3 region has 14 residues. CDR3 in amino acids: CASSKSSGANVLTF. CDR3 coding DNA: TGTGCCAGTAGTAAATCCTCTGGGGCCAACGTCCTGACTTTC.

By frequency in the sample, this clone is medium-sized. The V gene is TRBV19, the J gene TRBJ1-5, with TRBD1 matching over 11 bases. From germline, CDR1 is LNHDA and CDR2 SQIVND (reference sequence). The V gene end was trimmed by 9 bases and the J gene end by 1 base; junction bases not matched to a gene: 5. CDR3 size: 15 residues. CDR3 coding DNA: TGTGCCAGCACAGGACAGGGGGCAAGCAATCAGCCCCAGCATTTT. This gives the protein CASTGQGASNQPQHF.

The sample holds a few counts of this clone. The CDR3: CASGLPSGLEQYF. The CDR3 DNA follows: TGTGCCAGCGGACTACCATCGGGGTTAGAGCAGTACTTC. The chain employs TRBV5-4 and TRBJ2-7, with D perhaps matching TRBD2 (6 bases). CDR1 SGHNT and CDR2 YYREEE come from the germline V gene (reference sequence). V lost 7 bases and J 7 bases, leaving 18 bases between the germline ends. This CDR3 contains 13 residues.